A single sample gave rise to the 10 T cell receptor beta chains below, sequenced in a study of Graves' ophthalmopathy and Graves' hyperthyroidism. Transcripts of RNA were the source for amplifying TCR beta CDR3 regions. HTBI primers were employed in first-round RT-PCR, then a second-round multiplex PCR followed. TCRdb reprocessed the multiplex PCR reads with MiXCR, giving one entry per CDR3 protein. The sample consists of hundreds of thousands of distinct CDR3 sequences, 40% of them appearing once. The sequenced sample consisted of peripheral blood. The receptors derive from an adult man with Graves' ophthalmopathy.

The genes are TRBV7-9 and TRBJ2-2; D possibly matches TRBD1 or TRBD2 (6 bases each). CDR3 length: 16 residues. Trimming shortened V by 5 bases and J by 7 bases, and 20 bases separated the two germline ends. Germline assignment: CDR1 SEHNR and CDR2 FQNEAQ (reference sequence). Here the CDR3 reads CASSRSDSREIGELFF. CDR3 nucleotide sequence: TGTGCCAGCAGCCGATCGGACAGCCGGGAGATCGGGGAGCTGTTTTTT.

This chain links TRBV7-9 with TRBJ2-7; D possibly corresponds to TRBD1 (5 bases). This CDR3 is 14 amino acids long. Looked up from germline, CDR1 is SEHNR and CDR2 is FQNEAQ (reference sequence). V lost 1 base and J 6 bases, leaving 13 bases between the germline ends. The CDR3 DNA follows: TGTGCCAGCAGCTTAGTGCAGGGCTCTCGCGAGCAGTACTTC. It encodes CASSLVQGSREQYF.

In the case of this clonotype: At one boundary the junction diverges from the germline segment, which might be a read error. The CDR3, as DNA: TGTGCCAGCAGTTACTCCGACCAACTGGACACTTATGGCTACACCTTC. This gives the protein CASSYSDQLDTYGYTF. V is TRBV10-3 and J is TRBJ1-2, with a possible D match to TRBD1 (5 bases). Germline CDR1 ENHRY, CDR2 SYGVKD. The CDR3 sequence is 16 residues long.

The V gene is TRBV15, the J gene TRBJ2-7, with 9 bases that match TRBD2. With 10 bases clipped from V and 4 bases from J, the junction kept 11 bases outside the gene matches. The CDR3 length is 14 residues. The germline CDR1 and CDR2 sequences are LNHNV and YYDKDF (reference sequence). Here the CDR3 reads CASREAGGRYEQYF. CDR3 sequence (DNA): TGTGCCAGCAGGGAAGCGGGGGGAAGGTACGAGCAGTACTTC.

The V gene is TRBV9, the J gene TRBJ2-5; tentative D call: TRBD1 (5 bases). CDR3 length equals 15 residues. Germline V CDR1 and CDR2: SGDLS, YYNGEE. Deletions cut 5 bases from V and 3 bases from J, with 17 bases between. CDR3 coding DNA: TGTGCCAGCAGTTTACACTGGCAGGGTGAAGAGACCCAGTACTTC. The encoded protein is CASSLHWQGEETQYF.

This chain joins TRBV25-1 and TRBJ2-5; 7 bases map to TRBD1. The germline CDR1 and CDR2 sequences are MGHDK and SYGVNS. The trim removed 3 bases at V and 3 bases at J, leaving 7 bases unmatched. The CDR3 loop spans 15 amino acids. The CDR3 is CASSERGGHEETQYF. The CDR3 bases are TGTGCCAGCAGTGAGAGAGGGGGCCATGAAGAGACCCAGTACTTC. Using reference TRBV25-1 and TRBJ2-5 for the parts outside the CDR3, the full variable domain is EADIYQTPRYLVIGTGKKITLECSQTMGHDKMYWYQQDPGMELHLIHYSYGVNSTEKGDLSSESTVSRIRTEHFPLTLESARPSHTSQYLCASSERGGHEETQYFGPGTRLLVL.

For this clonotype: A single base separates this from a much larger clone, so it may be a read error. This chain links TRBV24-1 with TRBJ1-2; possible D gene TRBD1, 6 bases. The CDR3 has 18 amino acids. Trimming cost V 3 bases and J 4 bases, with 23 bases left between them. Germline CDR1 is KGHDR and CDR2 is SFDVKD. CDR3 nucleotide sequence: TGTGCCACCAGTGATACGAACACCCGGACAAGGGGGGTCTATGGCTACACCTTC. Translation: CATSDTNTRTRGVYGYTF.

With regard to this clonotype: A much larger clone differs by one base, so this may be a read error. V and J are TRBV7-9 and TRBJ1-5, with 10 bases fitting TRBD1. The length of the CDR3 is 14 residues. V trimming: 4 bases; J trimming: 6 bases; junction bases outside the gene matches: 3. Per the germline V gene, CDR1 is SEHNR and CDR2 is FQNEAQ (reference sequence). This CDR3 is CASSSGTGVQPQHF. CDR3 sequence (DNA): TGTGCCAGCAGCTCCGGGACAGGGGTTCAGCCCCAGCATTTT. Filled out from reference TRBV7-9 and TRBJ1-5, the complete variable domain reads DTGVSQNPRHKITKRGQNVTFRCDPISEHNRLYWYRQTLGQGPEFLTYFQNEAQLEKSRLLSDRFSAERPKGSFSTLEIQRTEQGDSAMYLCASSSGTGVQPQHFGDGTRLSIL.

This clonotype was observed many times. V gene TRBV10-3 combines with J gene TRBJ2-7, with D tentatively TRBD1 (6 bases). Germline-derived CDR1 and CDR2 are ENHRY and SYGVKD. The CDR3 has 14 amino acids. The V end lost 6 bases, the J end lost 7 bases, and 19 bases lay between the germline ends. For the CDR3, the DNA is TGTGCCATCAGCGCCGGGACATACCTAGAAGAGCAGTACTTC. Translation gives CAISAGTYLEEQYF.

The chain links TRBV20-1 to TRBJ1-6, with D unresolved. V lost 3 bases, J lost 0 bases, and 6 bases lay in between. This CDR3 spans 14 amino acids. From germline, CDR1 is DFQATT and CDR2 SNEGSKA (reference sequence). The chain's CDR3 is CSASVTSYNSPLHF. In nucleotides, the CDR3 is TGCAGTGCTAGTGTGACCTCCTATAATTCACCCCTCCACTTT.